The rows below give T cell receptor beta chains drawn from one sample of a study of T cell repertoires in cytomegalovirus infection. Their target antigens are unknown. MiXCR was run by TCRdb on the reads, yielding one entry per CDR3 protein. The sample holds about 830,000 distinct CDR3 sequences, approximately 30% seen once. The sample was cultured CD8+ T cells from PBMCs, taken from culture after CMV antigen stimulation. These receptors originate from a human donor in good health (CMV status not recorded). Some clones in this sample may be carry-over from other donors' samples. CDR3s include the opening cysteine and the closing phenylalanine or tryptophan. Clone size is stated in some rows and not others, as once, few, many or a class when expanded.

j_call v_call clone_size cdr3_aa
TRBJ2-7 TRBV7-6 few CASSLPTDGGLSYEQYF
TRBJ1-1 TRBV28 few CASGRDKSEIPEAFF
TRBJ1-1 TRBV6-1 few CASSEERQGAMNTEAFF
TRBJ2-1 TRBV27 NA CASSLRGFGAPNEQFF
TRBJ2-5 TRBV5-6 NA CASSLLGEPQETQYF
TRBJ1-2 TRBV20-1 few CSARTISGYTF
TRBJ1-2 TRBV2 NA CASIALNWAETNYGYTF
TRBJ1-6 TRBV27 NA CASSRNPGGNSPLHF
TRBJ1-2 TRBV6-5 few CASSLFHPTNYGYTF
TRBJ2-7 TRBV7-9 many CASSEGQEQYF
TRBJ2-3 TRBV6-6 NA CASSYSSGISTDTQYF
TRBJ1-3 TRBV5-1 NA CASSLDGTAVGNTIYF
TRBJ1-1 TRBV7-6 few CASSLERSDSTEAFF
TRBJ1-3 TRBV4-2 NA CASSQDSAGRGNTIYF
TRBJ1-3 TRBV12-3/TRBV12-4 NA CASMYGGTIYF
TRBJ2-5 TRBV12-3/TRBV12-4 few CASSLTGGVGTSGGPSFF
TRBJ1-2 TRBV27 few CASSFIADSNYGYTF
TRBJ2-1 TRBV12-3/TRBV12-4 NA CASSPGTGWHEQFF
TRBJ2-2 TRBV4-1 NA CASSTRQTGELFF
TRBJ2-2 TRBV7-9 NA CASSLAGRGPNTGELFF
TRBJ2-1 TRBV6-2/TRBV6-3 NA CASSYGNYNEQFF
TRBJ1-2 TRBV7-6 NA CASSLIPFRDREVRAYGYTF
TRBJ1-1 TRBV5-8 NA CASSSRLGSEAFF
TRBJ1-1 TRBV7-3 NA CASCLDALGQSPNTEAFF
TRBJ2-2 TRBV6-2/TRBV6-3 NA CASSRSENTGELFF
TRBJ2-3 TRBV19 few CASSITDLPDTQYF
TRBJ1-1 TRBV3-1 few CASSQGFGENTEAFF
TRBJ2-2 TRBV6-5 NA CASSSAYHSNTGELFF
TRBJ1-5 TRBV19 NA CASTLGGHQPQHF
TRBJ1-5 TRBV5-5 NA CASSTGQGLGSQPQHF
TRBJ2-7 TRBV12-3/TRBV12-4 many CASCIAGTYYYEQYF
TRBJ1-5 TRBV12-3/TRBV12-4 few CASTPDRTNQPQHF
TRBJ1-1 TRBV7-9 many CASSLVLTEAFF
TRBJ2-1 TRBV6-1 NA CASSVISRASNEQFF
TRBJ1-1 TRBV12-3/TRBV12-4 NA CASSFTGGKSDTEAFF
TRBJ2-7 TRBV7-6 NA CASSDRGIPYEQYF
TRBJ2-4 TRBV18 NA CASSPPEGIAKNIQYF
TRBJ2-5 TRBV12-3/TRBV12-4 many CASSPGPSQETQYF
TRBJ2-4 TRBV27 few CASSLLRAGSGNIQYF
TRBJ1-5 TRBV19 NA CASSWDVYSNQPQHF
TRBJ1-1 TRBV7-2 many CASSLNRGDTEAFF
TRBJ2-5 TRBV6-6 few CASSYYAQQETQYF
TRBJ2-3 TRBV7-3 NA CASSFTSGALDTQYF
TRBJ2-5 TRBV12-3/TRBV12-4 few CASSPEGKTQYF
TRBJ2-1 TRBV11-3 few CASSSTGGPIYNEQFF
TRBJ1-1 TRBV12-3/TRBV12-4 few CASSSGGTSKNTEAFF
TRBJ1-1 TRBV11-2 few CASSPWRQGQYTEAFF
TRBJ2-7 TRBV7-2 many CASIGGGRASDEQYF
TRBJ1-2 TRBV6-5 NA CASSYSLDREEYGYTF
TRBJ2-1 TRBV15 NA CATSNGGDYNEQFF